The 10 T cell receptor beta chains reported below all come from one sample, sequenced in a study of radiation and T cells in renal cell carcinoma. Time point reported: baseline pretreatment blood. The treatment here: 15 Gy SBRT to primary tumor, nephrectomy 4 weeks later. TCRdb's copy holds only in-frame clones and misses some; the assay was immunoSEQ multiplex PCR. The sample records over 85,000 clones, 82% being singletons. The material was blood, obtained from a patient whose treatment included radiotherapy and nephrectomy. These receptors all come from a man aged 60-69 years with renal cell carcinoma.

The CDR3 protein is CSVQRPSTDTQYF. The DNA of the CDR3 is TGCAGCGTTCAACGTCCTAGCACAGATACGCAGTATTTT. The chain recombines TRBV29-1 with TRBJ2-3; D is unclear. CDR3 length: 13 residues. Germline loops: CDR1 SQVTM, CDR2 ANQGSEA. V lost 5 bases and J 0 bases, leaving 9 bases between the germline ends.

The chain has TRBV13 and TRBJ1-1; TRBD1 agrees at 10 bases. V lost 5 bases to trimming and J lost 5 bases; unmatched junction nucleotides: 8. The germline V gene encodes CDR1 PRHDT and CDR2 FYEKMQ (reference sequence). CDR3 length equals 15 residues. In nucleotides, the CDR3 is TGTGCCAGCAGCATCGCCGGGACAGGGGCGACTGAAGCTTTCTTT. Translation gives CASSIAGTGATEAFF. The variable domain in full, completed from reference TRBV13 and TRBJ1-1, reads AAGVIQSPRHLIKEKRETATLKCYPIPRHDTVYWYQQGPGQDPQFLISFYEKMQSDKGSIPDRFSAQQFSDYHSELNMSSLELGDSALYFCASSIAGTGATEAFFGQGTRLTVV.

The chain recombines TRBV5-4 with TRBJ1-1, with a tentative D call TRBD1 (5 bases). The CDR3 has 14 amino acids. V lost 4 bases and J lost 0, with 10 bases in between. Germline assignment: CDR1 SGHNT and CDR2 YYREEE (reference sequence). CDR3 protein: CASSRGTVNTEAFF. CDR3 sequence (DNA): TGTGCCAGCAGCCGGGGGACGGTGAACACTGAAGCTTTCTTT.

V gene TRBV5-1 combines with J gene TRBJ2-3; the D gene is possibly TRBD2 (6 bases). This CDR3 comprises 15 residues. CDR1 and CDR2 from the germline V gene are SGHRS and YFSETQ. V shed 0 bases and J shed 2 bases, with 10 bases lying between them. As DNA, the CDR3 is TGCGCCAGCAGCTTGGCCACTAGCTTCACAGATACGCAGTATTTT. Its protein product is CASSLATSFTDTQYF.

The chain employs TRBV7-8 and TRBJ2-1, with D perhaps matching TRBD1 (5 bases). This CDR3 has 12 amino acids. With 8 bases removed from V and 10 bases from J, the gap between germline ends came to 15 bases. The germline gives CDR1 SGHVS, CDR2 FQNEAQ. CDR3 amino acids: CASCNSWGEQFF. CDR3 nucleotide sequence: TGTGCCAGCTGCAATAGCTGGGGCGAGCAGTTCTTC.

This clone was observed a single time. The gene calls are TRBV5-1 and TRBJ1-1; the match to TRBD1 covers 10 bases. The CDR3 has 16 amino acids. CDR1 and CDR2 from the germline V gene are SGHRS and YFSETQ. The ends lost 0 bases at V and 8 bases at J; junction bases unmatched: 10. The CDR3 region is CASSLGQGAFANEAFF. Written as DNA, the CDR3 is TGCGCCAGCAGCTTGGGACAGGGGGCGTTTGCTAACGAAGCTTTCTTT.

The chain uses TRBV13 and TRBJ2-4; 10 bases are shared with TRBD2. J lost 0 bases, V lost 5 bases, and 10 bases had no gene match. Germline V gene data show CDR1 as PRHDT and CDR2 as FYEKMQ (reference sequence). The CDR3 is made up of 18 amino acids. DNA for the CDR3: TGTGCCAGCAGCGAACTTCTAGCGGGAGATGTAGCCAAAAACATTCAGTACTTC. Amino acids: CASSELLAGDVAKNIQYF.

The chain is built from TRBV6-1 and TRBJ1-2; 7 nucleotides agree with TRBD1. J was trimmed by 4 bases and V by 0 bases; bases with no gene match: 2. Germline V CDR1 and CDR2: MNHNS, SASEGT. The CDR3 covers 14 residues. CDR3 loop: CASSEAGQSYGYTF. The CDR3 nucleotides are TGTGCCAGCAGTGAAGCGGGACAGTCCTATGGCTACACCTTC.

The chain couples TRBV7-8 to TRBJ1-5, with TRBD1 as a possible D gene (6 bases). V dropped 3 bases and J dropped 7 bases, with 13 bases sitting between them. This CDR3 spans 14 amino acids. Looked up from germline, CDR1 is SGHVS and CDR2 is FQNEAQ. CDR3 amino acids: CASSFSEQGQPQHF. DNA of the CDR3: TGTGCCAGCAGCTTTTCAGAACAGGGACAGCCCCAGCATTTT.

This clone was seen only once. This chain joins TRBV11-2 and TRBJ1-2; 7 bases map to TRBD1. CDR1 SGHAT and CDR2 FQNNGV come from the germline V gene. The CDR3 is 17 amino acids. Germline trimming cut 5 bases from V and 2 bases from J; bases unmatched to any gene: 14. The CDR3 loop reads CASSLTNPGTENYGYTF. The CDR3 nucleotides are TGTGCCAGCAGCCTAACGAATCCCGGGACAGAGAACTATGGCTACACCTTC.